This T cell receptor beta chain derives from a study of T cells expressing NK-cell markers. Reanalyzing the 5' RACE reads, TCRdb keeps one entry per CDR3 protein, without DNA. Its table lists about 160,000 distinct CDR3 sequences. Germline values: CDR1 ENHRY, CDR2 SYGVKD. The CDR3 contains 16 residues. The J gene is TRBJ2-5, the V gene TRBV10-3. This clonotype was sampled from a woman aged 18 to 75 in good health. Sequences were obtained from blood T cells: a sorted CD56 or NKG2C T cell subset, CD4+ or CD8+ T cells, or bulk PBMC T cells (not recorded which). CDR3 in amino acids: CAISESAQPSQETQYF.